The next 4 T cell receptor beta chains were all read from a single sample in a study of Japanese encephalitis immunity and Zika vaccine responses. CFSE-labeled PBMCs were cultured more than five days with peptide pools, each at 0.8 to 1 ug/mL. Live CD56-CD19-CD16-CD3+CD4+ cells with low CFSE were sorted unfixed as proliferating CD4 T cells. TCRdb passed the 5' RACE reads through MiXCR, listing each CDR3 protein once. The table records some 1,800 distinct CDR3 sequences, about 5.3% of them present only once. The source material was antigen-activated CD4+ T cells from blood, cultured, sampled during a Zika inactivated vaccine study. Receptor source: an adult woman who received an inactivated Zika virus vaccine.

This clonotype ranks as large. V is TRBV6-6 and J is TRBJ1-1; D is perhaps TRBD1 (5 bases). The CDR3 length is 16 residues. The germline gives CDR1 MNHNY, CDR2 SVGAGI (reference sequence). Deletions cut 0 bases from V and 7 bases from J, with 18 bases between. CDR3 coding DNA: TGTGCCAGCAGTTACTCGGGGTGGGGCGGGGAGGGTGAAGCTTTCTTT. Its translation: CASSYSGWGGEGEAFF.

This clonotype is large within its sample. The chain couples TRBV20-1 to TRBJ1-6; no definite D call. Trimming took off 4 bases at V and 7 bases at J, with 11 bases between the two ends. CDR1 is DFQATT and CDR2 is SNEGSKA in the germline V gene (reference sequence). The CDR3 covers 13 residues. CDR3 sequence: CSANGDGNSPLHF. CDR3 in DNA: TGCAGTGCTAACGGGGATGGGAATTCACCCCTCCACTTT.

V is TRBV6-2 or TRBV6-3 and J is TRBJ2-2; 7 bases are a match to TRBD2. Trimming took 2 bases from V and 3 from J; bases not matched to a gene: 3. This CDR3 has 15 residues. Looked up from germline, CDR1 is MNHEY and CDR2 is SVGEGT. CDR3 sequence: CASSYTGGDTGELFF. The CDR3 region has the DNA TGTGCCAGCAGTTACACGGGGGGTGACACCGGGGAGCTGTTTTTT.

This clonotype was observed a handful of times. The J gene is TRBJ2-3, the V gene TRBV21-1. TRBV21-1 constitutes a pseudogene. This CDR3 is built from 14 residues. The CDR3 is CASLVVTSTDTQYF. Written as DNA, the CDR3 is TGTGCCAGCCTGGTAGTAACTAGCACAGATACGCAGTATTTT.